The clone carrying this T cell receptor (beta chain) was counted a few times. The sample comes from a study of blood T cell repertoires in COVID-19. Study information: From T cells, B-cell-depleted T cells, or PBMCs came the material, which was cDNA or gDNA.

Original analysis: Estimates of nucleated cell counts were drawn from the amplification of reference gene primers. Clones were read by immunoSEQ multiplex PCR, and TCRdb kept only the in-frame ones, dropping some. For V, J and clone size, that table is used; D and trimming come from the DNA. Here the sample spans under 250,000 clones, around 88% being singletons. Looked up from germline, CDR1 is WSHSY and CDR2 is SAAADI. V shed 2 bases and J 0 bases; nucleotides not matched to a gene: 2. CDR3 length: 15 amino acids. J is TRBJ2-7 and V is TRBV10-2; 9 bases fit TRBD1. The source is a man older than 75 with acute or convalescent COVID-19. The sequenced sample was peripheral blood. The DNA for the CDR3 is TGCGCCAGCAGTGAGGGACAGGGGCGCTCCTACGAGCAGTACTTC. This encodes CASSEGQGRSYEQYF.